The 26 T cell receptor beta chains below all came from one sample that was sequenced in a study of technical replicates of blood from several donors. Some clones are missing from TCRdb's copy, which holds only in-frame ones; the method was immunoSEQ multiplex PCR. The sample records 80,000 or so clones, roughly 98% being singletons. Sequenced material: T cells isolated from PBMCs. The receptors were sampled from a human donor in good health.

The chain recombines TRBV9 with TRBJ2-1, with 7 bases aligning to TRBD1. V lost 4 bases and J lost 3; bases outside the gene matches: 7. The CDR3 length is 15 residues. Per the germline V gene, CDR1 is SGDLS and CDR2 is YYNGEE. For the CDR3, the DNA is TGTGCCAGCAGCCCCTTCGGACAGGTCTACAATGAGCAGTTCTTC. It translates to CASSPFGQVYNEQFF.

This clone showed up just once. Relative to the germline gene, one junction end is altered; a read error may explain this. The rearrangement links TRBV7-7 to TRBJ2-1, with 7 bases identical to TRBD2. CDR3 length: 16 amino acids. Per the germline V gene, CDR1 is SSHAT and CDR2 is FNYEAQ (reference sequence). CDR3 protein: CASSSGGDSSYNEQFF. In nucleotides, the CDR3 is TGTGCTAGCAGCTCTGGGGGGGATAGCTCCTACAATGAGCAGTTCTTC.

The chain combines TRBV11-3 with TRBJ1-2, with 10 nucleotides matching TRBD1. V dropped 5 bases and J dropped 1; count of bases not matched to a gene: 13. Germline V gene data show CDR1 as SGHNT and CDR2 as YENEEA. This CDR3 contains 18 residues. The CDR3 DNA follows: TGTGCCAGCAGCCTTTCCGGGACAGGGGATGGGTTTAACTATGGCTACACCTTC. It yields the protein CASSLSGTGDGFNYGYTF. The complete variable domain, with remaining parts taken from reference TRBV11-3 and TRBJ1-2, reads EAGVVQSPRYKIIEKKQPVAFWCNPISGHNTLYWYLQNLGQGPELLIRYENEEAVDDSQLPKDRFSAERLKGVDSTLKIQPAELGDSAVYLCASSLSGTGDGFNYGYTFGSGTRLTVV.

The CDR3, as DNA: TGTGCCAGCAGTGACTCTGGTGGAGGGTACTATGGCTACACCTTC. Translated, it gives CASSDSGGGYYGYTF. The chain combines TRBV6-4 with TRBJ1-2; D unresolved. This CDR3 has 15 amino acids. The germline gives CDR1 MRHNA, CDR2 SNTAGT. The V end was cut by 0 bases, the J end by 3 bases, with 11 bases between.

The chain is built from TRBV6-6 and TRBJ2-2; D is possibly TRBD2 (5 bases). The V and J ends lost 3 bases and 6 bases respectively, with 17 bases between them. This CDR3 has 16 residues. Germline V CDR1 and CDR2: MNHNY, SVGAGI (reference sequence). CDR3 nucleotide sequence: TGTGCCAGCAGTTATAAATGGACTCTTGGCCCCGGGGAGCTGTTTTTT. This translates into CASSYKWTLGPGELFF.

The chain combines TRBV28 with TRBJ2-5; 9 bases are a match to TRBD1. Germline values: CDR1 MDHEN, CDR2 SYDVKM. V shed 7 bases and J 5 bases; nucleotides not matched to a gene: 8. CDR3 length: 14 amino acids. CDR3 bases: TGTGCCAGCATTTCGGACAGGGGTGAGGAGACCCAGTACTTC. Translated, it gives CASISDRGEETQYF. Looking up the rest from reference TRBV28 and TRBJ2-5 gives the full variable domain: DVKVTQSSRYLVKRTGEKVFLECVQDMDHENMFWYRQDPGLGLRLIYFSYDVKMKEKGDIPEGYSVSREKKERFSLILESASTNQTSMYLCASISDRGEETQYFGPGTRLLVL.

The chain couples TRBV27 to TRBJ2-2; 7 nucleotides agree with TRBD1. Germline-derived CDR1 and CDR2 are MNHEY and SMNVEV (reference sequence). The ends lost 10 bases at V and 2 bases at J; junction bases unmatched: 13. The length of the CDR3 is 16 residues. The CDR3 nucleotides are TGTGCCACCCAAGATAGGGGACAGAGTAACACCGGGGAGCTGTTTTTT. It specifies CATQDRGQSNTGELFF.

This chain connects TRBV4-1 to TRBJ2-2; TRBD1 aligns across 9 bases. Germline values: CDR1 MGHRA, CDR2 YSYEKL. There are 16 residues in the CDR3. The V gene end was trimmed by 4 bases and the J gene end by 4 bases; junction bases not matched to a gene: 7. The CDR3 coding sequence is TGCGCCAGCAGCCGTGGACAGGGGAGTGGCACCGGGGAGCTGTTTTTT. Translating gives CASSRGQGSGTGELFF.

In this sample, this clone turned up a few times. V gene TRBV28 combines with J gene TRBJ2-3, with unresolved D. Germline V gives CDR1 MDHEN, CDR2 SYDVKM. The V gene lost 4 bases and the J gene lost 1 base, with 12 bases spanning the gap. This CDR3 contains 15 residues. CDR3: CASSSAEKRTDTQYF. CDR3 in DNA: TGTGCCAGCAGTTCCGCCGAGAAGCGCACAGATACGCAGTATTTT.

The chain recombines TRBV12-5 with TRBJ2-2, with a tentative D call TRBD1 (5 bases). The CDR3 spans 16 residues. Germline loops: CDR1 LGHNT, CDR2 FRNRAP. Between the trimmed V and J ends, which lost 2 bases and 7 bases, there was a span of 17 bases. For the CDR3, the DNA is TGTGCTAGTGGTTTGCCCCCGGGCAGGGTGGTCGGGGAGCTGTTTTTT. Amino acids: CASGLPPGRVVGELFF.

The CDR3: CASSVTGERDGYTF. The DNA for the CDR3 is TGCGCCAGCAGCGTGACAGGGGAAAGAGATGGCTACACCTTC. The V and J genes are TRBV4-1 and TRBJ1-2; 8 nucleotides match TRBD1. Trimming took 5 bases from V and 6 from J; bases not matched to a gene: 8. Germline values: CDR1 MGHRA, CDR2 YSYEKL. CDR3 size: 14 residues.

The chain is built from TRBV6-5 and TRBJ2-1, with D possibly TRBD2 on 5 matching bases. The CDR3 is 13 amino acids. Trimming pared 2 bases from V and 3 bases from J, leaving 5 bases between. Germline V gives CDR1 MNHEY, CDR2 SVGAGI. The CDR3 region has the DNA TGTGCCAGCAGTTACACTAGCTACAATGAGCAGTTCTTC. Its translation: CASSYTSYNEQFF.

This chain's CDR3 is CASSQVGQGHGYTF. DNA for the CDR3: TGTGCCAGCAGCCAAGTGGGACAGGGCCATGGCTACACCTTC. V and J are TRBV4-2 and TRBJ1-2; 9 bases agree with TRBD1. The V gene's germline CDR1 is LGHNA and CDR2 YNFKEQ. The CDR3 spans 14 residues. The V gene end was trimmed by 1 base and the J gene end by 6 bases; junction bases not matched to a gene: 3.

The chain is built from TRBV5-1 and TRBJ2-7, with TRBD1 matching 7 bases. The CDR3 covers 15 residues. Germline values: CDR1 SGHRS, CDR2 YFSETQ. Trimming removed 4 bases from V and 9 bases from J; junction bases left unmatched: 16. The CDR3 nucleotides read TGCGCCAGCAGCCCCACGTCCGCAGGGGGATCCGGGCAGTACTTC. Its translation: CASSPTSAGGSGQYF.

Here the CDR3 reads CASSVEVFLGQGGGYTF. The CDR3 DNA is TGTGCCAGCAGCGTAGAGGTGTTTCTGGGGCAGGGCGGTGGCTACACCTTC. The chain uses TRBV9 and TRBJ1-2, with D maybe TRBD1 (5 bases). CDR1 is SGDLS, CDR2 YYNGEE, per germline. CDR3 length equals 17 residues. The V end was cut by 0 bases, the J end by 7 bases, with 22 bases between.

The rearrangement uses TRBV27 and TRBJ2-7, with D perhaps matching TRBD1 (6 bases). With 3 bases removed from V and 6 bases from J, the gap between germline ends came to 12 bases. Germline CDR1 MNHEY, CDR2 SMNVEV (reference sequence). CDR3 length: 13 residues. The CDR3 region is CASSFTGLGEQYF. The DNA for the CDR3 is TGTGCCAGCAGTTTTACAGGGTTGGGCGAGCAGTACTTC.

This chain joins TRBV14 and TRBJ2-3; 9 nucleotides line up with TRBD1. The CDR3 has 18 residues. The germline V gene has CDR1 SGHDN and CDR2 FVKESK. V was clipped by 1 base and J by 2 bases; unmatched bases: 10. CDR3 amino acids: CASSQATGTGFFTDTQYF. The CDR3 DNA follows: TGTGCCAGCAGCCAAGCCACCGGGACAGGGTTTTTCACAGATACGCAGTATTTT.

The genes are TRBV30 and TRBJ2-3; no clear D gene. This CDR3 comprises 12 residues. V was shortened by 2 bases and J by 5 bases, with 8 bases between the two germline ends. CDR1 GTSNPN and CDR2 SVGIG come from the germline V gene (reference sequence). DNA for the CDR3: TGTGCCTGGAGTAGGAGTATAGATACGCAGTATTTT. This codes for CAWSRSIDTQYF.

CDR3 sequence (DNA): TGTGCCAGCAGCCAGGACAGCCAAGGCGAGCAGTACTTC. Protein sequence: CASSQDSQGEQYF. The chain carries TRBV2 and TRBJ2-7, with D maybe TRBD1 (6 bases). The V end lost 6 bases, the J end lost 6 bases, and 15 bases lay between the germline ends. Germline CDR1 reads SNHLY; CDR2 reads FYNNEI. The CDR3 spans 13 residues.

The J gene is TRBJ2-7, the V gene TRBV4-2, with 12 positions matching TRBD2. Germline V gene sequence: CDR1 LGHNA, CDR2 YNFKEQ. J was trimmed by 2 bases and V by 3 bases; bases with no gene match: 2. CDR3 length: 15 residues. The CDR3 DNA reads as TGTGCCAGCAGCCACAGACTAGCGGGAGCCTACGAGCAGTACTTC. It yields the protein CASSHRLAGAYEQYF.

V usage is TRBV6-4 and J usage is TRBJ1-2, with D uncertain. CDR3 length: 12 residues. V lost 8 bases, J lost 4 bases, and 11 bases lay in between. Germline CDR1 is MRHNA and CDR2 is SNTAGT. Written as DNA, the CDR3 is TGTGCCAGCGGAGAAGGTACCTATGGCTACACCTTC. It codes for CASGEGTYGYTF.

The CDR3 is CAISESSVANTGELFF. CDR3 coding DNA: TGTGCCATCAGTGAGTCATCGGTCGCAAACACCGGGGAGCTGTTTTTT. The rearrangement uses TRBV10-3 and TRBJ2-2; no firm D call. CDR1 is ENHRY, CDR2 SYGVKD, per germline. Trimming removed 0 bases from V and 2 bases from J, with 10 bases in between. The CDR3 consists of 16 residues.

The count of this clone is one. The chain recombines TRBV27 with TRBJ2-1; 10 positions agree with TRBD2. The germline CDR1 and CDR2 sequences are MNHEY and SMNVEV (reference sequence). V lost 3 bases to trimming and J lost 4 bases; unmatched junction nucleotides: 9. This CDR3 is built from 17 residues. In nucleotides, the CDR3 is TGTGCCAGCAGTTTGGGGGAGACACTAGCGGGATACAATGAGCAGTTCTTC. Protein product: CASSLGETLAGYNEQFF.

This sequence joins TRBV4-1 and TRBJ1-5; tentatively, D is TRBD1 (6 bases). The V gene's germline CDR1 is MGHRA and CDR2 YSYEKL. The CDR3 totals 16 residues. Trimming removed 4 bases at V and 2 bases at J, with 15 bases between. The CDR3 DNA reads TGCGCCAGCAGCCCTCGGGACAACTTTGGCAATCAGCCCCAGCATTTT. The encoded protein is CASSPRDNFGNQPQHF.

The rearrangement uses TRBV9 and TRBJ2-1; D remains ambiguous. V was clipped by 4 bases and J by 0 bases, with 11 bases between them. Looked up from germline, CDR1 is SGDLS and CDR2 is YYNGEE. The CDR3 totals 15 residues. CDR3 region: CASSLGLSSYNEQFF. The CDR3 DNA is TGTGCCAGCAGCTTGGGCCTTAGCTCCTACAATGAGCAGTTCTTC.

This chain links TRBV11-1 with TRBJ2-6; D unclear. Germline V CDR1 and CDR2: SGHAT, FQDESV (reference sequence). The CDR3 contains 17 residues. V lost 2 bases to trimming and J lost 0 bases, with 11 bases between them. The CDR3 spells CASSLNRYISGANVLTF. The DNA for the CDR3 is TGTGCCAGCAGCTTAAACCGTTACATCTCTGGGGCCAACGTCCTGACTTTC.